The 28 T cell receptor beta chains below all came from one sample that was sequenced in a study of graft-versus-host responses after intestinal transplantation. Which antigens these TCRs recognize remains unknown. Repertoires were generated with immunoSEQ multiplex PCR, while TCRdb's copy carries only in-frame clones and drops some. The sample includes some 90,000 clones, 90% to 95% seen only once; the top ten take about 0.5%. Sequenced here: unstimulated CD8+ T cells sorted from spleen or lymph node cells, sampled before intestinal transplant. Source of these receptors: a human donor who received an intestinal transplant.

This chain links TRBV5-6 with TRBJ2-1; D is undetermined. Germline CDR1 reads SGHDT; CDR2 reads YYEEEE. CDR3 length: 16 amino acids. Trimming removed 4 bases at V and 5 bases at J, with 19 bases between. The CDR3 coding sequence is TGTGCCAGCAGCCTCGGAGCGACCGATCTTAACAATGAGCAGTTCTTC. Encoded protein: CASSLGATDLNNEQFF.

V gene TRBV7-9 combines with J gene TRBJ1-1; no definite D call. The CDR3 has 14 residues. V gave up 7 bases and J gave up 0 bases, with 12 bases separating them. Germline lookup yields CDR1 SEHNR and CDR2 FQNEAQ (reference sequence). The DNA of the CDR3 is TGTGCCAGCACCGAGGGCTTGATGAACACTGAAGCTTTCTTT. It is translated as CASTEGLMNTEAFF.

The chain employs TRBV6-1 and TRBJ1-1; a weak D match, TRBD1 (5 bases). Trimming pared 5 bases from V and 4 bases from J, leaving 5 bases between. Germline V CDR1 and CDR2: MNHNS, SASEGT. The CDR3 is made up of 11 amino acids. The CDR3 DNA follows: TGTGCCAGCAGTCAGGGCACTGAAGCTTTCTTT. Encoded protein: CASSQGTEAFF.

This chain uses TRBV5-8 with TRBJ2-5; the match to TRBD1 covers 8 bases. Losses at the gene ends were 2 bases for V and 5 bases for J; bases not matched to a gene: 8. Germline V gene sequence: CDR1 SGHTS, CDR2 YDEGEE. The CDR3 loop spans 15 amino acids. The CDR3 spells CASSFGAGGVETQYF. CDR3 coding DNA: TGTGCCAGCAGCTTTGGGGCAGGGGGCGTTGAGACCCAGTACTTC.

This sequence joins TRBV9 and TRBJ2-1; D remains ambiguous. With 2 bases removed from V and 0 bases from J, the gap between germline ends came to 9 bases. CDR3 length equals 15 residues. The germline CDR1 and CDR2 sequences are SGDLS and YYNGEE. The CDR3 loop reads CASSVSVDSYNEQFF. The CDR3, as DNA: TGTGCCAGCAGCGTTTCGGTAGACTCCTACAATGAGCAGTTCTTC.

The chain uses TRBV7-8 and TRBJ2-7; TRBD1 agrees at 11 bases. Germline V CDR1 and CDR2: SGHVS, FQNEAQ. The ends lost 5 bases at V and 3 bases at J; junction bases unmatched: 18. This CDR3 has 19 residues. The DNA of the CDR3 is TGTGCCAGCAGCCTCCCGGGACAGGGGGTTCAGCGTACTCTCTACGAGCAGTACTTC. Protein product: CASSLPGQGVQRTLYEQYF.

This clone was observed a single time. The chain carries TRBV19 and TRBJ1-2, with 12 positions matching TRBD1. In germline, CDR1 is LNHDA, CDR2 SQIVND (reference sequence). CDR3 length: 13 amino acids. The J segment lost 8 bases and the V segment lost 8 bases, leaving 6 bases of the junction unmatched. The CDR3 spells CASEGQGAKGYTF. The DNA of the CDR3 is TGTGCCAGTGAGGGACAGGGGGCTAAGGGCTACACCTTC.

V is TRBV7-9 and J is TRBJ2-3; D is unclear. V was shortened by 5 bases and J by 2 bases, with 8 bases between the two germline ends. The CDR3 has 13 residues. The germline CDR1 and CDR2 sequences are SEHNR and FQNEAQ (reference sequence). CDR3 sequence: CASSPAATDTQYF. The CDR3 DNA is TGTGCCAGCAGCCCGGCGGCCACAGATACGCAGTATTTT.

The chain links TRBV4-1 to TRBJ1-1, with 10 bases fitting TRBD1. Germline V gene lookup returns CDR1 MGHRA and CDR2 YSYEKL. V was clipped by 3 bases and J by 5 bases; unmatched bases: 3. The CDR3 sequence is 14 residues long. CDR3 coding DNA: TGCGCCAGCAGCCATCGGACAGGGGGAACTGAAGCTTTCTTT. It codes for CASSHRTGGTEAFF.

V gene TRBV19 combines with J gene TRBJ1-1; 7 bases fit TRBD1. The germline CDR1 and CDR2 sequences are LNHDA and SQIVND (reference sequence). The CDR3 is made up of 14 amino acids. The ends lost 6 bases at V and 5 bases at J; junction bases unmatched: 9. The CDR3 DNA follows: TGTGCCAGTAGAAAACAGGGGATTTGGACTGAAGCTTTCTTT. This translates into CASRKQGIWTEAFF. The whole variable domain, remainder taken from reference TRBV19 and TRBJ1-1, is DGGITQSPKYLFRKEGQNVTLSCEQNLNHDAMYWYRQDPGQGLRLIYYSQIVNDFQKGDIAEGYSVSREKKESFPLTVTSAQKNPTAFYLCASRKQGIWTEAFFGQGTRLTVV.

The genes are TRBV6-1 and TRBJ2-7, with 7 bases matching TRBD2. The CDR3 is made up of 14 amino acids. Per the germline V gene, CDR1 is MNHNS and CDR2 is SASEGT. Trimming took 6 bases from V and 1 from J; bases not matched to a gene: 6. The CDR3 region is CASRSPGRSYEQYF. CDR3 coding DNA: TGTGCCAGCAGGTCCCCCGGGAGGTCCTACGAGCAGTACTTC.

This clone was found once. The chain couples TRBV5-6 to TRBJ2-1; TRBD2 agrees at 12 bases. The CDR3 runs 16 residues. Unmatched junction bases numbered 6, after V lost 5 bases and J lost 3 bases. From germline, CDR1 is SGHDT and CDR2 YYEEEE. The CDR3 DNA reads TGTGCCAGCAGTCAAGGACTAGCGGGATTCTACAATGAGCAGTTCTTC. This sequence encodes CASSQGLAGFYNEQFF.

The chain recombines TRBV9 with TRBJ2-3, with D possibly matching TRBD2 (5 bases). Per the germline V gene, CDR1 is SGDLS and CDR2 is YYNGEE. The CDR3 loop spans 15 amino acids. Trimming shortened V by 2 bases and J by 0 bases, and 10 bases separated the two germline ends. The CDR3 reads CASSVGRGSTDTQYF. In DNA form, the CDR3 reads TGTGCCAGCAGCGTTGGTCGCGGGAGCACAGATACGCAGTATTTT.

The chain couples TRBV9 to TRBJ2-5; 7 positions match TRBD1. Trimming took 3 bases from V and 2 from J; bases not matched to a gene: 1. CDR1 is SGDLS and CDR2 is YYNGEE in the germline V gene. CDR3 size: 13 residues. The DNA of the CDR3 is TGTGCCAGCAGCGGGGGACAGCAAGAGACCCAGTACTTC. Translating gives CASSGGQQETQYF. Using reference TRBV9 and TRBJ2-5 for the parts outside the CDR3, the full variable domain is DSGVTQTPKHLITATGQRVTLRCSPRSGDLSVYWYQQSLDQGLQFLIQYYNGEERAKGNILERFSAQQFPDLHSELNLSSLELGDSALYFCASSGGQQETQYFGPGTRLLVL.

The gene calls are TRBV28 and TRBJ1-5; 8 bases align to TRBD1. The germline gives CDR1 MDHEN, CDR2 SYDVKM. This CDR3 region has 22 residues. J was trimmed by 0 bases and V by 5 bases; bases with no gene match: 24. CDR3 residues: CASSHRGYRVERIGYSNQPQHF. The CDR3 DNA reads as TGTGCCAGCAGTCACAGGGGGTACCGTGTGGAGCGTATCGGGTATAGCAATCAGCCCCAGCATTTT. Combining the CDR3 with reference TRBV28 and TRBJ1-5 gives the whole variable domain DVKVTQSSRYLVKRTGEKVFLECVQDMDHENMFWYRQDPGLGLRLIYFSYDVKMKEKGDIPEGYSVSREKKERFSLILESASTNQTSMYLCASSHRGYRVERIGYSNQPQHFGDGTRLSIL.

The DNA of the CDR3 is TGCGCCAGTCTAGCGGGGGATACGCAGTATTTT. It encodes CASLAGDTQYF. This rearrangement joins TRBV10-2 to TRBJ2-3, with 9 positions matching TRBD2. The CDR3 has 11 residues. V was clipped by 9 bases and J by 6 bases; unmatched bases: 1. Germline V lookup: CDR1 WSHSY, CDR2 SAAADI.

For the CDR3, the DNA is TGTGCCAGTAGTATAGATAGCAGCCAACTTCTAGCCAAAAACATTCAGTACTTC. This gives the protein CASSIDSSQLLAKNIQYF. The rearrangement links TRBV19 to TRBJ2-4, with D unclear. The germline gives CDR1 LNHDA, CDR2 SQIVND (reference sequence). The CDR3 is 18 residues long. Trimming took 0 bases from V and 0 from J, leaving 15 bases between them.

This chain connects TRBV6-5 to TRBJ1-2; unclear D gene. V lost 1 base and J 4 bases, leaving 13 bases between the germline ends. The CDR3 is 15 residues long. Germline lookup yields CDR1 MNHEY and CDR2 SVGAGI. CDR3 in amino acids: CASSYFRTSVYGYTF. Written as DNA, the CDR3 is TGTGCCAGCAGTTACTTCCGCACCTCGGTCTATGGCTACACCTTC.

V is TRBV19 and J is TRBJ2-3; D may be TRBD1 (5 bases). V gave up 0 bases and J gave up 4 bases, with 23 bases separating them. Germline V lookup: CDR1 LNHDA, CDR2 SQIVND (reference sequence). There are 19 residues in the CDR3. The CDR3, as DNA: TGTGCCAGTAGTATAGATTATTTCCATGGCCGGACAAACCCAGATACGCAGTATTTT. Amino acids: CASSIDYFHGRTNPDTQYF.

The V call is TRBV10-1, the J call TRBJ1-2; no definite D call. Germline V lookup: CDR1 WNHNN, CDR2 SYGVQD (reference sequence). V lost 3 bases to trimming and J lost 1 base, with 3 bases between them. This CDR3 has 12 residues. The CDR3 bases are TGCGCCAGCAGTGACAGTAACTATGGCTACACCTTC. It specifies CASSDSNYGYTF.

V gene TRBV11-2 combines with J gene TRBJ1-1; unclear D gene. The CDR3 runs to 15 residues. CDR1 is SGHAT, CDR2 FQNNGV, per germline. Deletions cut 1 base from V and 1 base from J, with 10 bases between. As DNA, the CDR3 is TGTGCCAGCAGCTTAGGAGTTTTTCCGAACACTGAAGCTTTCTTT. Its translation: CASSLGVFPNTEAFF. Drawing the rest from reference TRBV11-2 and TRBJ1-1, the complete variable domain is EAGVAQSPRYKIIEKRQSVAFWCNPISGHATLYWYQQILGQGPKLLIQFQNNGVVDDSQLPKDRFSAERLKGVDSTLKIQPAKLEDSAVYLCASSLGVFPNTEAFFGQGTRLTVV.

This chain uses TRBV28 with TRBJ1-2; D possibly corresponds to TRBD1 (5 bases). The CDR3 consists of 15 residues. Germline lookup yields CDR1 MDHEN and CDR2 SYDVKM. V gave up 5 bases and J gave up 2 bases, with 15 bases separating them. The CDR3 protein is CASSPTGLGNYGYTF. The CDR3 DNA reads TGTGCCAGCAGTCCTACAGGTCTCGGCAACTATGGCTACACCTTC.

This chain uses TRBV29-1 with TRBJ2-1, with a tentative D call TRBD1 (6 bases). The CDR3 is 11 residues long. V was trimmed by 5 bases and J by 10 bases, leaving 12 bases between them. Germline values: CDR1 SQVTM, CDR2 ANQGSEA. This CDR3 reads CSVLGAREQFF. The CDR3 region has the DNA TGCAGCGTTCTGGGGGCAAGGGAGCAGTTCTTC.

The chain has TRBV4-1 and TRBJ2-5, with a tentative D call TRBD2 (6 bases). V was pared by 0 bases and J by 4 bases, with 12 bases between. CDR3 length: 15 amino acids. Germline CDR1 and CDR2: MGHRA and YSYEKL. The CDR3 DNA reads as TGCGCCAGCAGCCAAGATTCGGAGGGATCAGAGACCCAGTACTTC. Its translation is CASSQDSEGSETQYF.

This clone is deemed medium-sized. The chain links TRBV27 to TRBJ2-1; TRBD2 aligns across 16 bases. The ends lost 7 bases at V and 8 bases at J; junction bases unmatched: 8. This CDR3 is built from 16 residues. Germline V CDR1 and CDR2: MNHEY, SMNVEV (reference sequence). The CDR3 DNA sequence: TGTGCCAGCAATCCCGGGACTAGCGGGGGGGAATATGAGCAGTTCTTC. Encoded protein: CASNPGTSGGEYEQFF.

This chain joins TRBV10-2 and TRBJ2-3; D uncertain. Trimming removed 5 bases from V and 5 bases from J, with 8 bases in between. In germline, CDR1 is WSHSY, CDR2 SAAADI. The CDR3 spans 12 residues. The chain's CDR3 is CASSSIRDTQYF. Written as DNA, the CDR3 is TGCGCCAGCAGTTCTATTCGAGATACGCAGTATTTT.

This clone was detected only once. This chain joins TRBV15 and TRBJ1-1, with TRBD1 as a possible D gene (5 bases). The CDR3 sequence is 15 residues long. Germline V gene data show CDR1 as LNHNV and CDR2 as YYDKDF (reference sequence). Between the trimmed V and J ends, which lost 6 bases and 1 base, there was a span of 15 bases. Here the CDR3 reads CATRHPETENTEAFF. DNA for the CDR3: TGTGCCACCAGACATCCCGAGACAGAGAACACTGAAGCTTTCTTT. Based on the CDR3 plus reference TRBV15 and TRBJ1-1, the full variable domain is DAMVIQNPRYQVTQFGKPVTLSCSQTLNHNVMYWYQQKSSQAPKLLFHYYDKDFNNEADTPDNFQSRRPNTSFCFLDIRSPGLGDTAMYLCATRHPETENTEAFFGQGTRLTVV.

Points on this clone: Germline is not matched at one junction end, which may reflect a read error. The gene calls are TRBV4-1 and TRBJ2-6, with D perhaps TRBD1 (5 bases). Germline V CDR1 and CDR2: MGHRA, YSYEKL. The CDR3 is 17 amino acids. The CDR3 here is CASSQVGMGSGANILTF. CDR3 sequence (DNA): TGCGCCAGCAGCCAAGTTGGGATGGGCTCTGGGGCCAACATCCTGACTTTC.